These 27 T cell receptor beta chains came from one sample sequenced in a study of blood T cell repertoires in COVID-19. Clones were sequenced by immunoSEQ multiplex PCR, and TCRdb holds only the in-frame ones, with some missing. The sample lists 35,000 to 45,000 clones, roughly 92% occurring once. Sample: peripheral blood. These receptors all stem from a man aged 50 or older with COVID-19, enrolled during active disease.

This sequence joins TRBV5-1 and TRBJ2-7, with no clear D. Germline CDR1 is SGHRS and CDR2 is YFSETQ. Trimming left V 4 bases short and J 2 bases short, with 16 bases between. The CDR3 covers 15 residues. CDR3 loop: CASSVWPGETYEQYF. CDR3 DNA sequence: TGCGCCAGCAGCGTGTGGCCTGGTGAAACCTACGAGCAGTACTTC.

The chain uses TRBV6-1 and TRBJ1-2, with no clear D. V lost 2 bases and J 3 bases, leaving 10 bases between the germline ends. The germline CDR1 and CDR2 sequences are MNHNS and SASEGT. CDR3 size: 14 residues. This CDR3 reads CASSERTAYYGYTF. CDR3 DNA: TGTGCCAGCAGTGAACGAACAGCATACTATGGCTACACCTTC.

This rearrangement joins TRBV6-1 to TRBJ1-1, with TRBD1 matching over 8 bases. Per the germline V gene, CDR1 is MNHNS and CDR2 is SASEGT. V was clipped by 1 base and J by 6 bases; unmatched bases: 4. The CDR3 loop spans 14 amino acids. The CDR3 spells CASSEGTGFAEAFF. The CDR3, as DNA: TGTGCCAGCAGTGAAGGGACAGGGTTTGCTGAAGCTTTCTTT.

This chain joins TRBV5-4 and TRBJ1-3, with unresolved D. The CDR3 totals 14 residues. V was shortened by 0 bases and J by 7 bases, with 11 bases between the two germline ends. Germline CDR1 is SGHNT and CDR2 is YYREEE (reference sequence). The CDR3 is CASSLASPGNTIYF. The CDR3 DNA reads TGTGCCAGCAGCTTGGCCAGCCCGGGGAACACCATATATTTT.

This rearrangement joins TRBV5-8 to TRBJ2-6; 8 nucleotides agree with TRBD1. The CDR3 loop spans 15 amino acids. With V trimmed by 4 bases and J by 6 bases, 6 bases remained unmatched. Per germline, CDR1 SGHTS and CDR2 YDEGEE. CDR3: CASSRSDRAANVLTF. CDR3 in DNA: TGTGCCAGCAGCCGTTCGGACAGGGCGGCCAACGTCCTGACTTTC.

This chain connects TRBV2 to TRBJ2-7; TRBD2 matches 11 bases. Looked up from germline, CDR1 is SNHLY and CDR2 is FYNNEI. V was pared by 8 bases and J by 3 bases, with 3 bases of the junction left unmatched. There are 13 residues in the CDR3. The CDR3 reads CASLLAGGYEQYF. In nucleotides, the CDR3 is TGTGCCAGCCTCCTAGCGGGAGGCTACGAGCAGTACTTC.

V and J are TRBV5-1 and TRBJ1-1, with unresolved D. V was pared by 0 bases and J by 1 base, with 7 bases between. Germline V gene lookup returns CDR1 SGHRS and CDR2 YFSETQ. The CDR3 totals 14 residues. The DNA of the CDR3 is TGCGCCAGCAGCTTGGTCGAGCCGAACACTGAAGCTTTCTTT. Its protein product is CASSLVEPNTEAFF.

This chain connects TRBV2 to TRBJ2-5, with D uncertain. This CDR3 has 11 residues. Trimming left V 5 bases short and J 4 bases short, with 5 bases between. CDR1 is SNHLY, CDR2 FYNNEI, per germline. CDR3 protein: CASSSTETQYF. CDR3 coding DNA: TGTGCCAGCAGTAGCACAGAGACCCAGTACTTC.

This chain links TRBV7-9 with TRBJ1-1; TRBD1 matches 8 bases. CDR1 and CDR2 from the germline V gene are SEHNR and FQNEAQ (reference sequence). J gave up 7 bases and V 1 base, and 5 bases lay outside the gene matches. The CDR3 loop spans 14 amino acids. DNA of the CDR3: TGTGCCAGCAGCTTAGATCTCGGACAGGGTGAAGCTTTCTTT. Encoded protein: CASSLDLGQGEAFF.

As DNA, the CDR3 is TGTGCCAGCAGGAGGGAAAGGGTAGTGTCACCCCTCCACTTT. Its protein is CASRRERVVSPLHF. V is TRBV6-5 and J is TRBJ1-6; no clear D. Germline V gene lookup returns CDR1 MNHEY and CDR2 SVGAGI. The V end lost 6 bases, the J end lost 10 bases, and 16 bases lay between the germline ends. The CDR3 totals 14 residues.

The chain joins TRBV7-2 to TRBJ2-3, with 14 bases fitting TRBD2. V trimming: 1 base; J trimming: 4 bases; junction bases outside the gene matches: 7. The length of the CDR3 is 18 residues. Germline CDR1 SGHTA, CDR2 FQGNSA. The DNA for the CDR3 is TGTGCCAGCAGCTTAGTAGGGACTAGCGGGAGTAGCGCAGATACGCAGTATTTT. As protein: CASSLVGTSGSSADTQYF.

The gene calls are TRBV2 and TRBJ2-7, with a possible D match to TRBD1 (6 bases). From germline, CDR1 is SNHLY and CDR2 FYNNEI. The length of the CDR3 is 12 residues. With 4 bases removed from V and 4 bases from J, the gap between germline ends came to 8 bases. The CDR3 DNA reads TGTGCCAGCAGTGGGGACATTTACGAGCAGTACTTC. As protein: CASSGDIYEQYF.

This rearrangement joins TRBV7-8 to TRBJ2-1; 13 bases match TRBD2. The CDR3 contains 17 residues. J lost 4 bases, V lost 5 bases, and 8 bases had no gene match. Germline CDR1 reads SGHVS; CDR2 reads FQNEAQ. The CDR3 here is CASSGIGTSGVYNEQFF. In DNA form, the CDR3 reads TGTGCCAGCAGCGGTATCGGGACTAGCGGGGTGTACAATGAGCAGTTCTTC.

The chain links TRBV5-6 to TRBJ1-6, with 8 bases lining up with TRBD1. CDR3 length: 13 residues. Unmatched junction bases numbered 5, after V lost 5 bases and J lost 10 bases. Per the germline V gene, CDR1 is SGHDT and CDR2 is YYEEEE. The CDR3 bases are TGTGCCAGCAGGACAGGGGTGCGCTCACCCCTCCACTTT. As protein: CASRTGVRSPLHF.

This clone has more than one count but fewer than ten. The chain carries TRBV28 and TRBJ2-2, with TRBD2 matching over 9 bases. The germline gives CDR1 MDHEN, CDR2 SYDVKM. The CDR3 loop spans 18 amino acids. V was pared by 4 bases and J by 1 base, with 10 bases of the junction left unmatched. This CDR3 is CASSSPLGAGGNTGELFF. The CDR3, as DNA: TGTGCCAGCAGTTCGCCCCTAGGAGCGGGGGGGAACACCGGGGAGCTGTTTTTT.

The chain employs TRBV12-2 and TRBJ1-1. TRBV12-2 corresponds to a pseudogene. CDR3 length: 15 residues. The CDR3 coding sequence is TGTGCAAGTCGCTTTAAGGAGGGTCGGAACACTGAAGCTTTCTTT. Translated: CASRFKEGRNTEAFF.

The rearrangement links TRBV7-2 to TRBJ1-6, with TRBD1 identical over 9 bases. The CDR3 covers 17 residues. The germline gives CDR1 SGHTA, CDR2 FQGNSA. The V segment lost 6 bases and the J segment 3 bases; nucleotides outside the gene matches: 9. For the CDR3, the DNA is TGTGCCAGCAGACAACCGGGACAGGGAGGCTATAATTCACCCCTCCACTTT. Encoded protein: CASRQPGQGGYNSPLHF.

The chain uses TRBV30 and TRBJ1-5, with no clear D. In germline, CDR1 is GTSNPN, CDR2 SVGIG (reference sequence). V shed 1 base and J shed 4 bases, with 8 bases lying between them. The CDR3 covers 13 residues. DNA of the CDR3: TGTGCCTGGAGTGGGACGGGAAATCAGCCCCAGCATTTT. This encodes CAWSGTGNQPQHF.

The genes are TRBV28 and TRBJ1-2; 7 bases fit TRBD1. CDR1 is MDHEN, CDR2 SYDVKM, per germline. V was pared by 2 bases and J by 6 bases, with 9 bases of the junction left unmatched. This CDR3 is 15 amino acids long. In DNA, the CDR3 is TGTGCCAGCAGTTTACCCCTGGACCAGGGGGATGGCTACACCTTC. Translating gives CASSLPLDQGDGYTF.

The chain links TRBV6-1 to TRBJ2-7; a weak D match, TRBD2 (6 bases). CDR1 and CDR2 from the germline V gene are MNHNS and SASEGT. The CDR3 runs 14 residues. Trimming left V 0 bases short and J 4 bases short, with 10 bases between. DNA of the CDR3: TGTGCCAGCAGTGAAGCGGTTAGCGGATACGAGCAGTACTTC. It translates to CASSEAVSGYEQYF.

The genes are TRBV4-1 and TRBJ2-3; D unclear. V shed 2 bases and J shed 0 bases, with 9 bases lying between them. Germline CDR1 MGHRA, CDR2 YSYEKL. The CDR3 contains 15 residues. The CDR3 here is CASSQRPTSTDTQYF. The DNA for the CDR3 is TGCGCCAGCAGCCAACGGCCGACTAGCACAGATACGCAGTATTTT.

This chain joins TRBV5-1 and TRBJ2-7, with 7 bases that match TRBD2. In germline, CDR1 is SGHRS, CDR2 YFSETQ. The CDR3 contains 18 residues. J lost 2 bases, V lost 0 bases, and 14 bases had no gene match. The DNA for the CDR3 is TGCGCCAGCAGCTTGGAGGGAGTGTCGCGGGAGATAGCCTACGAGCAGTACTTC. Translating gives CASSLEGVSREIAYEQYF.

This sequence joins TRBV6-2 or TRBV6-3 and TRBJ1-2; D is possibly TRBD1 (5 bases). The CDR3 contains 15 residues. V gave up 4 bases and J gave up 3 bases, with 15 bases separating them. In germline, CDR1 is MNHEY, CDR2 SVGEGT. This chain's CDR3 is CASSSARQGDYGYTF. CDR3 nucleotides: TGTGCCAGCAGTTCCGCGCGCCAGGGCGACTATGGCTACACCTTC.

This chain links TRBV9 with TRBJ2-7, with 12 nucleotides matching TRBD2. Germline CDR1 and CDR2: SGDLS and YYNGEE. J lost 2 bases, V lost 0 bases, and 9 bases had no gene match. There are 18 residues in the CDR3. This CDR3 reads CASSVGASGRASPYEQYF. The CDR3 DNA is TGTGCCAGCAGCGTAGGTGCTAGCGGGAGGGCCAGTCCCTACGAGCAGTACTTC.

Points on this clone: Different DNA sequences within this sample yield the same CDR3. The gene calls are TRBV6-5 and TRBJ2-7, with 9 bases identical to TRBD1. The CDR3 covers 14 residues. The junction had 0 bases not matched to a gene; V was cut back by 0 bases and J by 3 bases. From germline, CDR1 is MNHEY and CDR2 SVGAGI. The CDR3 nucleotides read TGTGCCAGCAGTTACTCGGACAGGGGCTACGAGCAGTACTTC. Amino acids: CASSYSDRGYEQYF.

The chain is built from TRBV28 and TRBJ1-3, with 8 bases that match TRBD1. V shed 6 bases and J 3 bases; nucleotides not matched to a gene: 4. This CDR3 has 14 residues. Looked up from germline, CDR1 is MDHEN and CDR2 is SYDVKM. The CDR3: CASSRTGLGNTIYF. The DNA of the CDR3 is TGTGCCAGCAGCCGGACAGGGCTTGGAAACACCATATATTTT.

The chain uses TRBV6-6 and TRBJ2-7; TRBD2 agrees at 10 bases. The CDR3 runs to 14 residues. The ends lost 2 bases at V and 3 bases at J; junction bases unmatched: 1. Germline loops: CDR1 MNHNY, CDR2 SVGAGI (reference sequence). CDR3 DNA: TGTGCCAGCAGTTACCAGCGGGAGGGCTACGAGCAGTACTTC. The encoded protein is CASSYQREGYEQYF.